The 26 T cell receptor beta chains in this list originate from one sample, sequenced in a study of breast tumors, draining lymph nodes, adjacent tissues. TCRdb analysed the multiplex PCR reads with MiXCR anew, one entry per CDR3 protein. The table records roughly 110,000 distinct CDR3 sequences, more than 25% of them present only once. The lymph nodes were axillary draining lymph nodes from breast cancer patients. Sequencing was performed on axillary lymph node tissue. These TCRs come from a female donor with breast cancer. Some clones in this sample may be carry-over from other donors' samples.

This clonotype has ten or more counts. The chain is built from TRBV20-1 and TRBJ1-2; the match to TRBD1 covers 8 bases. CDR3 length: 14 amino acids. From germline, CDR1 is DFQATT and CDR2 SNEGSKA (reference sequence). V lost 2 bases to trimming and J lost 3 bases; unmatched junction nucleotides: 5. In DNA, the CDR3 is TGCAGTGCTAGAAATTCAGGGGGCTACTATGGCTACACCTTC. Amino acid sequence: CSARNSGGYYGYTF.

On this clonotype itself: Relative to the germline gene, one junction end is altered; a read error may explain this. The J gene is TRBJ2-1, the V gene TRBV7-2, with TRBD1 identical over 9 bases. The germline V gene encodes CDR1 SGHTA and CDR2 FQGNSA. This CDR3 spans 15 amino acids. CDR3 nucleotides: TGCACCAGCAGCCAAGGACAGGGGATGGGAAATGAGCAGCTCTTC. This sequence encodes CTSSQGQGMGNEQLF. Supplemented by reference TRBV7-2 and TRBJ2-1, the full variable domain reads GAGVSQSPSNKVTEKGKDVELRCDPISGHTALYWYRQSLGQGLEFLIYFQGNSAPDKSGLPSDRFSAERTGGSVSTLTIQRTQQEDSAVYLCTSSQGQGMGNEQLFGPGTRLTVL.

This clonotype showed up many times. The chain is built from TRBV20-1 and TRBJ1-5, with D possibly matching TRBD1 (5 bases). CDR3 length equals 12 residues. Germline CDR1 DFQATT, CDR2 SNEGSKA (reference sequence). The V end was cut by 4 bases, the J end by 4 bases, with 8 bases between. The CDR3 DNA is TGCAGTGCTAACCCAGGGAATCAGCCCCAGCATTTT. Translation: CSANPGNQPQHF.

The genes are TRBV5-8 and TRBJ2-3; D may be TRBD2 (6 bases). This CDR3 contains 14 residues. Trimming took off 0 bases at V and 1 base at J, with 6 bases between the two ends. Germline V gene lookup returns CDR1 SGHTS and CDR2 YDEGEE. The CDR3 DNA is TGTGCCAGCAGCTTGGCTAGCGGCACAGATACGCAGTATTTT. Translation: CASSLASGTDTQYF.

This clonotype was seen many times. A clone one base away is much larger, so this may be a read error. The genes are TRBV20-1 and TRBJ1-6, with TRBD1 identical over 7 bases. The CDR3 length is 12 residues. In germline, CDR1 is DFQATT, CDR2 SNEGSKA (reference sequence). The CDR3 sequence is CSAYRGNSPPHF. CDR3 in DNA: TGCAGTGCCTACAGGGGAAATTCACCCCCCCACTTT.

This clonotype was seen repeatedly, ten times or more. The CDR3 DNA reads as TGTGCCAGCAGTGAACTCCACGAGCAGTACTTC. It yields the protein CASSELHEQYF. This rearrangement joins TRBV2 to TRBJ2-7; D call uncertain. Germline assignment: CDR1 SNHLY and CDR2 FYNNEI. Trimming stripped 2 bases from V and 5 bases from J, with 4 bases between. This CDR3 has 11 residues. The entire variable domain, with the rest obtained from reference TRBV2 and TRBJ2-7, is as follows: EPEVTQTPSHQVTQMGQEVILRCVPISNHLYFYWYRQILGQKVEFLVSFYNNEISEKSEIFDDQFSVERPDGSNFTLKIRSTKLEDSAMYFCASSELHEQYFGPGTRLTVT.

This chain links TRBV28 with TRBJ2-1; TRBD2 might be the D (5 bases). The germline gives CDR1 MDHEN, CDR2 SYDVKM. Trimming removed 3 bases at V and 3 bases at J, with 9 bases between. This CDR3 is 14 amino acids long. CDR3 coding DNA: TGTGCCAGCAGTTTTTTGAGGGACTACAATGAGCAGTTCTTC. It codes for CASSFLRDYNEQFF. Full variable domain (rest looked up from reference TRBV28 and TRBJ2-1): DVKVTQSSRYLVKRTGEKVFLECVQDMDHENMFWYRQDPGLGLRLIYFSYDVKMKEKGDIPEGYSVSREKKERFSLILESASTNQTSMYLCASSFLRDYNEQFFGPGTRLTVL.

This clonotype occurred many times. The CDR3 DNA reads TGTGCCAGCAGCTTGAAGGGGAACCTCCACTTT. Translating gives CASSLKGNLHF. V gene TRBV5-6 combines with J gene TRBJ1-6; possible D gene TRBD1, 5 bases. Trimming took 1 base from V and 15 from J, leaving 8 bases between them. Germline V gives CDR1 SGHDT, CDR2 YYEEEE. The CDR3 totals 11 residues. Supplemented by reference TRBV5-6 and TRBJ1-6, the full variable domain reads DAGVTQSPTHLIKTRGQQVTLRCSPKSGHDTVSWYQQALGQGPQFIFQYYEEEERQRGNFPDRFSGHQFPNYSSELNVNALLLGDSALYLCASSLKGNLHFGNGTRLTVT.

This clonotype has a count of ten or more. This may be a read error: a much more frequent sequence differs by one nucleotide. The chain joins TRBV7-8 to TRBJ2-2, with 16 positions matching TRBD2. The CDR3 totals 15 residues. Looked up from germline, CDR1 is SGHVS and CDR2 is FQNEAQ. The CDR3 sequence: CASSYTGTSGREVLF. CDR3 DNA sequence: TGTGCCAGCAGCTATACGGGGACTAGCGGGAGGGAGGTGCTTTTT.

This clonotype was detected many times. This sequence may be a read error, since a much larger clone differs from it by one base. This chain uses TRBV7-2 with TRBJ2-5, with 10 bases that match TRBD1. Germline V gene sequence: CDR1 SGHTA, CDR2 FQGNSA. This CDR3 spans 15 amino acids. The CDR3 DNA follows: TGTGCCAGCAGCTTATGGGGACAGGGGTATGAGACCCAGCACTTC. Its protein is CASSLWGQGYETQHF.

A word on this clonotype: This clone may be a read error of a much larger clone one base away. The genes are TRBV6-1 and TRBJ2-2; D not certain. Germline CDR1 reads MNHNS; CDR2 reads SASEGT. V was trimmed by 5 bases and J by 2 bases, leaving 18 bases between them. The CDR3 sequence is 17 residues long. The CDR3 sequence is CASSLTMDSPNTGELFF. The CDR3 coding sequence is TGTGCCAGCAGTCTGACCATGGATTCACCTAACACCGGGGAGCTGTTTTTT.

This clonotype was found many times. The gene calls are TRBV24-1 and TRBJ1-2; perhaps TRBD1 as D (5 bases). The CDR3 has 12 amino acids. Between the trimmed V and J ends, which lost 6 bases and 2 bases, there was a span of 6 bases. CDR1 and CDR2 (germline): KGHDR, SFDVKD. The DNA of the CDR3 is TGTGCCACCAGTCAGGGCAACTATGGCTACACCTTC. Amino acid sequence: CATSQGNYGYTF.

This clonotype occurred once. The chain combines TRBV5-1 with TRBJ2-3; 8 bases are shared with TRBD1. J lost 9 bases, V lost 4 bases, and 10 bases had no gene match. The CDR3 runs to 14 residues. Germline CDR1 reads SGHRS; CDR2 reads YFSETQ. The CDR3: CASSPEDGTGTQYF. As DNA, the CDR3 is TGCGCCAGCAGCCCCGAAGATGGGACAGGCACGCAGTATTTT. The whole variable domain, remainder taken from reference TRBV5-1 and TRBJ2-3, is KAGVTQTPRYLIKTRGQQVTLSCSPISGHRSVSWYQQTPGQGLQFLFEYFSETQRNKGNFPGRFSGRQFSNSRSEMNVSTLELGDSALYLCASSPEDGTGTQYFGPGTRLTVL.

In its sample, this clonotype was seen many times. The chain combines TRBV24-1 with TRBJ2-7; a possible D gene is TRBD2 (5 bases). The CDR3 contains 15 residues. The V end was cut by 6 bases, the J end by 5 bases, with 19 bases between. Germline V gene sequence: CDR1 KGHDR, CDR2 SFDVKD. CDR3 bases: TGTGCCACCAGTCACCTGGCCCCGGGGTCCCACGAGCAGTACTTC. Translation: CATSHLAPGSHEQYF.

V usage is TRBV2 and J usage is TRBJ1-6; a possible D gene is TRBD1 (5 bases). Between the trimmed V and J ends, which lost 6 bases and 11 bases, there was a span of 17 bases. The germline CDR1 and CDR2 sequences are SNHLY and FYNNEI. This CDR3 comprises 14 residues. This CDR3 is CASRGDGYNTPLHF. The CDR3 bases are TGTGCCAGCAGGGGGGACGGCTACAATACACCCCTCCACTTT.

A single count supports this clonotype. This chain connects TRBV7-3 to TRBJ2-1; the D gene could be TRBD1 or TRBD2 (5 bases each). The CDR3 has 14 residues. V was cut by 2 bases and J by 6 bases, with 11 bases left in between. The germline V gene has CDR1 SGHTA and CDR2 FQGTGA. The CDR3 nucleotides are TGTGCCAGCAGCTTATGGGCAGGGAGCAATGAGCAGTTCTTC. It translates to CASSLWAGSNEQFF.

This chain joins TRBV19 and TRBJ1-2, with 9 bases aligning to TRBD1. Unmatched junction bases numbered 8, after V lost 6 bases and J lost 6 bases. Looked up from germline, CDR1 is LNHDA and CDR2 is SQIVND (reference sequence). This CDR3 spans 14 amino acids. CDR3 bases: TGTGCCAGTAGGGAGGGACAGGGTTTGAATGGCTACACCTTC. It specifies CASREGQGLNGYTF.

The CDR3 DNA follows: TGTGCCAGCAGCAAATCGGGACTAGCGGGCTACGAGCAGTACTTC. It is translated as CASSKSGLAGYEQYF. The chain combines TRBV7-9 with TRBJ2-7; the match to TRBD2 covers 12 bases. The trim removed 5 bases at V and 3 bases at J, leaving 5 bases unmatched. The length of the CDR3 is 15 residues. Germline V gene lookup returns CDR1 SEHNR and CDR2 FQNEAQ (reference sequence).

This clonotype was seen at least ten times. The rearrangement uses TRBV5-1 and TRBJ2-7, with TRBD1 matching 7 bases. The junction had 11 bases not matched to a gene; V was cut back by 7 bases and J by 4 bases. CDR1 and CDR2 (germline): SGHRS, YFSETQ. The CDR3 extends over 14 amino acids. CDR3 loop: CASQETGMEYEQYF. The DNA for the CDR3 is TGCGCCAGCCAAGAGACAGGGATGGAATACGAGCAGTACTTC.

This chain links TRBV2 with TRBJ2-7; D is possibly TRBD1 (5 bases). Germline V lookup: CDR1 SNHLY, CDR2 FYNNEI. The CDR3 totals 14 residues. V shed 7 bases and J shed 1 base, with 14 bases lying between them. CDR3 bases: TGTGCCAGCACCCCCCAGGGTGTTTCCTACGAGCAGTACTTC. Amino acid sequence: CASTPQGVSYEQYF. Together with reference TRBV2 and TRBJ2-7, the CDR3 gives the full variable domain: EPEVTQTPSHQVTQMGQEVILRCVPISNHLYFYWYRQILGQKVEFLVSFYNNEISEKSEIFDDQFSVERPDGSNFTLKIRSTKLEDSAMYFCASTPQGVSYEQYFGPGTRLTVT.

This clonotype was seen many times. The CDR3 reads CSARMGGGGETQYF. The CDR3 nucleotides are TGCAGTGCTAGGATGGGGGGCGGAGGGGAGACCCAGTACTTC. This rearrangement joins TRBV20-1 to TRBJ2-5, with D possibly being TRBD1 or TRBD2 (6 bases each). Germline loops: CDR1 DFQATT, CDR2 SNEGSKA (reference sequence). Trimming removed 3 bases at V and 5 bases at J, with 16 bases between. This CDR3 contains 14 residues.

The rearrangement joins TRBV2 to TRBJ2-3, with D possibly called TRBD1 or TRBD2 (5 bases each). The CDR3 spans 22 residues. Germline CDR1 is SNHLY and CDR2 is FYNNEI. Trimming removed 4 bases at V and 7 bases at J, with 39 bases between. CDR3 sequence (DNA): TGTGCCAGCAGTGGGGGGACGCCCGTGCAAGATCGGGGCTTAGCAACCCCACATACGCAGTATTTT. Translated: CASSGGTPVQDRGLATPHTQYF.

V is TRBV6-1 and J is TRBJ2-3; 9 bases align to TRBD1. This CDR3 has 15 residues. V was pared by 5 bases and J by 1 base, with 4 bases of the junction left unmatched. The germline CDR1 and CDR2 sequences are MNHNS and SASEGT. The CDR3 is CASSQWTGGTDTQYF. The DNA for the CDR3 is TGTGCCAGCAGTCAATGGACAGGGGGCACAGATACGCAGTATTTT.

This clonotype occurred many times. Being one base from a much bigger clone, this may be a read error. The rearrangement links TRBV7-8 to TRBJ1-2; no clear D gene. Germline CDR1 reads SGHVS; CDR2 reads FQNEAQ. This CDR3 comprises 11 residues. CDR3 sequence: CASLTNCGYTF. The CDR3 DNA reads as TGTGCCAGCCTTACCAACTGTGGCTACACCTTC.

This clonotype was detected ten times or more. The chain joins TRBV10-3 to TRBJ2-7; TRBD1 matches 10 bases. J was trimmed by 2 bases and V by 2 bases; bases with no gene match: 12. The CDR3 is made up of 18 amino acids. Germline V gene lookup returns CDR1 ENHRY and CDR2 SYGVKD. The DNA for the CDR3 is TGTGCCATCAGTGAGCGGAGGGTGACAGGGGGCGCAACCTACGAGCAGTACTTC. It is translated as CAISERRVTGGATYEQYF.

This clonotype was counted at least ten times. The rearrangement uses TRBV20-1 and TRBJ2-7, with 9 bases aligning to TRBD1. Germline CDR1 is DFQATT and CDR2 is SNEGSKA (reference sequence). V dropped 1 base and J dropped 4; count of bases not matched to a gene: 11. The CDR3 extends over 16 amino acids. CDR3 sequence reads: CSARGPGTGMIYEQYF. CDR3 coding DNA: TGCAGTGCTAGAGGCCCCGGGACAGGGATGATATACGAGCAGTACTTC.